Following are 13 T cell receptor beta chains from one sample sequenced in a study of naive and memory T cell subsets. Two oligonucleotides, mixed equimolar, formed the beta constant-region primer covering TRBC1 and TRBC2. The ligated cDNA underwent four PCR rounds using SP2 and nested alpha and beta constant-region primers. TCRdb used MiXCR to reprocess the UMI-ligation and nested PCR reads, holding one entry per CDR3 protein. The repertoire holds about 90,000 distinct CDR3 sequences, with about 11% as singletons. Findings and limits, study-wide: Naive repertoires, especially CD8, held a few larger clonotypes, possibly memory cells re-expressing CD45RA.

For these TCRs, the target antigens are not known. Specimen: naive CD4+ T cells from blood. The receptors stem from a human donor in good health.

This clonotype was counted only a few times. J is TRBJ2-5 and V is TRBV2; D not resolved. Deletions cut 5 bases from V and 2 bases from J, with 9 bases between. CDR1 and CDR2 from the germline V gene are SNHLY and FYNNEI. This CDR3 is built from 13 residues. DNA for the CDR3: TGTGCCAGCAGTACCAGTTATCAAGAGACCCAGTACTTC. The encoded protein is CASSTSYQETQYF.

In this sample, this clonotype turned up many times. V usage is TRBV27 and J usage is TRBJ1-5; 7 nucleotides line up with TRBD1. Trimming at V came to 2 bases and at J to 1 base, leaving 2 bases not matched to a gene. Germline V lookup: CDR1 MNHEY, CDR2 SMNVEV (reference sequence). The CDR3 consists of 15 residues. DNA for the CDR3: TGTGCCAGCAGTTTAAACAGGGGCAGCAATCAGCCCCAGCATTTT. This codes for CASSLNRGSNQPQHF.

In its sample, this clonotype was seen a few times. The J gene is TRBJ2-7, the V gene TRBV5-1; 10 bases align to TRBD1. Trimming cost V 0 bases and J 4 bases; bases outside gene matches: 4. Germline V gene sequence: CDR1 SGHRS, CDR2 YFSETQ. The CDR3 totals 15 residues. Here the CDR3 reads CASSLERQGAYEQYF. The CDR3 DNA follows: TGCGCCAGCAGCTTGGAGCGACAGGGGGCATACGAGCAGTACTTC. The variable domain in full, completed from reference TRBV5-1 and TRBJ2-7, reads KAGVTQTPRYLIKTRGQQVTLSCSPISGHRSVSWYQQTPGQGLQFLFEYFSETQRNKGNFPGRFSGRQFSNSRSEMNVSTLELGDSALYLCASSLERQGAYEQYFGPGTRLTVT.

The chain has TRBV6-2 or TRBV6-3 and TRBJ2-5; D call uncertain. From germline, CDR1 is MNHEY and CDR2 SVGEGT. The CDR3 has 12 amino acids. V was cut by 6 bases and J by 5 bases, with 10 bases left in between. The CDR3 sequence is CASSEIRETQYF. CDR3 DNA: TGTGCCAGCAGCGAGATTCGCGAGACCCAGTACTTC.

The chain recombines TRBV20-1 with TRBJ1-5, with D uncertain. The germline gives CDR1 DFQATT, CDR2 SNEGSKA (reference sequence). The V end was cut by 4 bases, the J end by 0 bases, with 7 bases between. CDR3 size: 13 residues. This CDR3 reads CSAIENSNQPQHF. The DNA for the CDR3 is TGCAGTGCTATAGAGAATAGCAATCAGCCCCAGCATTTT.

The genes are TRBV29-1 and TRBJ2-7; D is undetermined. V was cut by 6 bases and J by 2 bases, with 23 bases left in between. The CDR3 covers 16 residues. Germline V gene lookup returns CDR1 SQVTM and CDR2 ANQGSEA. Here the CDR3 DNA reads TGCAGCGTCGGCCCCAACTTTTCCGGGTCGGCCTACGAGCAGTACTTC. This encodes CSVGPNFSGSAYEQYF.

The chain carries TRBV4-3 and TRBJ2-7; TRBD1 is a possible D gene (6 bases). The germline V and J ends were trimmed by 1 base and 2 bases, with 12 bases remaining between them. The CDR3 spans 15 residues. Germline CDR1 reads LGHNA; CDR2 reads YSLEER. CDR3 bases: TGCGCCAGCAGCCAAGTTGGTCAGGGGACCTACGAGCAGTACTTC. This codes for CASSQVGQGTYEQYF.

This clonotype was observed a handful of times. The chain carries TRBV24-1 and TRBJ2-2, with D hard to call. The length of the CDR3 is 13 residues. Looked up from germline, CDR1 is KGHDR and CDR2 is SFDVKD. V dropped 4 bases and J dropped 6 bases, with 8 bases sitting between them. In DNA, the CDR3 is TGTGCCACCAGTGAGCAACGCCCCGGGGAGCTGTTTTTT. Translating it yields CATSEQRPGELFF.

In its sample, this clonotype was seen a few times. V usage is TRBV7-2 and J usage is TRBJ2-4, with TRBD2 matching 10 bases. The J segment lost 6 bases and the V segment lost 2 bases, leaving 7 bases of the junction unmatched. Germline values: CDR1 SGHTA, CDR2 FQGNSA. The CDR3 has 16 residues. CDR3 bases: TGTGCCAGCAGCTTACTAACTAGCGGGACAGCAAACATTCAGTACTTC. Encoded protein: CASSLLTSGTANIQYF.

The DNA of the CDR3 is TGTGCCAGCAGCCTAGGGTCAGGGTGGAACCAGCCCCAGCATTTT. Protein product: CASSLGSGWNQPQHF. The rearrangement joins TRBV7-2 to TRBJ1-5; the D gene is possibly TRBD1 (5 bases). Per the germline V gene, CDR1 is SGHTA and CDR2 is FQGNSA. V gave up 5 bases and J gave up 7 bases, with 18 bases separating them. This CDR3 has 15 residues.

The chain couples TRBV14 to TRBJ2-7, with 7 bases fitting TRBD1. J gave up 2 bases and V 4 bases, and 8 bases lay outside the gene matches. Germline CDR1 is SGHDN and CDR2 is FVKESK. CDR3 length: 15 residues. CDR3 bases: TGTGCCAGCAGCCCGAGACAGGGTTACCCCTACGAGCAGTACTTC. Translation: CASSPRQGYPYEQYF.

This clonotype came up many times. This chain links TRBV28 with TRBJ2-1; possible D gene TRBD2, 5 bases. Trimming stripped 6 bases from V and 8 bases from J, with 20 bases between. CDR1 is MDHEN, CDR2 SYDVKM, per germline. The CDR3 totals 15 residues. CDR3 loop: CASSPWTDGMDEQFF. The CDR3 coding sequence is TGTGCCAGCAGCCCATGGACCGACGGGATGGATGAGCAGTTCTTC.

This clonotype turned up a few times. V is TRBV4-1 and J is TRBJ1-3; 7 bases align to TRBD1. The germline gives CDR1 MGHRA, CDR2 YSYEKL. This CDR3 comprises 17 residues. V was clipped by 2 bases and J by 0 bases; unmatched bases: 7. In DNA form, the CDR3 reads TGCGCCAGCAGCCAACCGGGACAGAGAAGCTCTGGAAACACCATATATTTT. It yields the protein CASSQPGQRSSGNTIYF.